The rows below give T cell receptor beta chains drawn from one sample of a study of tumor and adjacent non-tumor tissue in lung cancer. Each CDR3 protein is one row after TCRdb ran MiXCR on the multiplex PCR reads. The data hold 47,000 or so distinct CDR3 sequences, with under 75% observed a single time. Sequenced sample: distant non-tumor lung tissue. These receptors all come from a woman between 65 and 79 years old with non-small cell lung cancer. Each CDR3 is given with its conserved first and last residue. Fields, in order: CDR3 protein, CDR3 DNA, V gene, J gene, clone size, D gene. A D gene is named only where the DNA matches it firmly. Clone sizes are given selectively: once, few, many, or a class where the clone is expanded.

CDR3: CSVGLYGTDYDYTF
DNA: TGCAGCGTCGGACTCTACGGGACGGACTATGACTACACCTTC
V: TRBV29-1
J: TRBJ1-2
size: -
D: -

CDR3: CASSLVSSRTDTQYF
DNA: TGTGCCAGCAGTTTAGTCTCCAGCAGGACAGATACGCAGTATTTT
V: TRBV12-3/TRBV12-4
J: TRBJ2-3
size: -
D: -

CDR3: CASSESTEVRELFF
DNA: TGTGCCAGCAGTGAGTCGACCGAGGTCCGGGAGCTGTTTTTT
V: TRBV10-1
J: TRBJ2-2
size: -
D: -

CDR3: CASSLRNPAGGSGSQPQHF
DNA: TGTGCCAGCAGTTTAAGGAATCCTGCCGGGGGCTCGGGCAGTCAGCCCCAGCATTTT
V: TRBV28
J: TRBJ1-5
size: many
D: -

CDR3: CASVREETHYF
DNA: TGTGCCAGCGTCAGGGAGGAGACCCATTACTTC
V: TRBV2
J: TRBJ2-5
size: -
D: -

CDR3: CTSSDSGRAHTWELFF
DNA: TGTACCAGCAGTGATAGCGGGAGGGCGCACACCTGGGAGCTGTTTTTT
V: TRBV6-1
J: TRBJ2-2
size: -
D: TRBD2

CDR3: CASSLVGGTSGPEETQYF
DNA: TGTGCCAGCAGCTTAGTAGGGGGGACTAGCGGGCCCGAGGAGACCCAGTACTTC
V: TRBV7-8
J: TRBJ2-5
size: -
D: TRBD2

CDR3: CASGESGLYSYEQYF
DNA: TGTGCCAGCGGTGAATCTGGCCTTTACTCCTACGAGCAGTACTTC
V: TRBV6-1
J: TRBJ2-7
size: -
D: -

CDR3: CASSTHQSTSNTGELVF
DNA: TGTGCCAGCAGCACTCATCAATCGACATCGAACACCGGGGAGCTGGTTTTT
V: TRBV11-3
J: TRBJ2-2
size: -
D: -

CDR3: CASSQEASGSMCEQFF
DNA: TGCGCCAGCAGCCAAGAGGCTAGCGGGAGTATGTGTGAACAGTTCTTC
V: TRBV4-1
J: TRBJ2-1
size: -
D: TRBD2

CDR3: CAISSETGVLNYGYTF
DNA: TGTGCCATCAGTTCCGAGACAGGGGTGTTAAACTATGGCTACACCTTC
V: TRBV6-5
J: TRBJ1-2
size: -
D: TRBD1

CDR3: CASSGRGDRTTGELFF
DNA: TGTGCCAGCAGTGGAAGAGGGGACCGGACTACCGGGGAGCTGTTTTTT
V: TRBV6-1
J: TRBJ2-2
size: -
D: -

CDR3: CASSLAGQDTGNTIYF
DNA: TGCGCCAGCAGCTTGGCGGGACAGGATACAGGAAACACCATATATTTT
V: TRBV5-1
J: TRBJ1-3
size: once
D: TRBD1

CDR3: CASSEALGTSFEKHF
DNA: TGTGCCAGCAGTGAAGCGCTTGGGACTAGCTTCGAGAAGCACTTC
V: TRBV6-1
J: TRBJ2-7
size: once
D: TRBD2

CDR3: CASSLDRERILLFF
DNA: TGTGCCAGCAGTTTGGACAGGGAGCGCATTCTTCTGTTTTTT
V: TRBV28
J: TRBJ1-4
size: -
D: TRBD1

CDR3: CASTCGSIANTGKLFF
DNA: TGTGCCAGCACTTGCGGGAGCATAGCGAACACCGGGAAGCTGTTTTTT
V: TRBV28
J: TRBJ2-2
size: -
D: TRBD2

CDR3: CASSLAGWGTDTQYF
DNA: TGTGCCAGCAGCCTAGCGGGATGGGGCACAGATACGCAGTATTTT
V: TRBV11-2
J: TRBJ2-3
size: -
D: TRBD2

CDR3: CASSERGRNSNQPQHF
DNA: TGTGCCAGCAGTGAACGTGGTAGAAATAGCAATCAGCCCCAGCATTTT
V: TRBV6-1
J: TRBJ1-5
size: many
D: -

CDR3: CASSPGPADLYEQYF
DNA: TGTGCCAGCAGCCCGGGACCAGCGGACCTCTACGAGCAGTATTTC
V: TRBV5-4
J: TRBJ2-7
size: -
D: -

CDR3: CASSVGLDYNEQFF
DNA: TGTGCCAGCAGCGTGGGACTAGACTACAATGAGCAGTTCTTC
V: TRBV11-3
J: TRBJ2-1
size: medium-sized
D: TRBD2

CDR3: CASSKPRNRDYDYTF
DNA: TGTGCCAGCAGCAAGCCTCGGAACAGGGATTATGACTACACCTTC
V: TRBV28
J: TRBJ1-2
size: -
D: -

CDR3: CASSLLPPTYTEAFF
DNA: TGTGCCAGCAGTTTATTGCCTCCTACCTACACTGAAGCTTTCTTT
V: TRBV28
J: TRBJ1-1
size: many
D: -

CDR3: CASRPEGIGTGSVNKQFF
DNA: TGTGCCAGTAGACCTGAAGGAATCGGGACAGGGTCGGTTAATAAGCAGTTCTTC
V: TRBV4-2
J: TRBJ2-1
size: -
D: TRBD1

CDR3: CASRVFVGTDTQYF
DNA: TGTGCCAGCAGAGTCTTTGTCGGCACAGATACGCAGTACTTT
V: TRBV6-5
J: TRBJ2-3
size: -
D: -

CDR3: CASSYSFMNTDRQYF
DNA: TGTGCCAGCAGCTACTCGTTTATGAACACAGATAGGCAATATTTT
V: TRBV6-5
J: TRBJ2-3
size: -
D: -

CDR3: CANRDNRDRGDTQYF
DNA: TGTGCCAATAGGGACAACCGGGACAGGGGGGATACGCAGTACTTT
V: TRBV6-1
J: TRBJ2-3
size: -
D: TRBD1

CDR3: CASSLSVAGPIEQFF
DNA: TGTGCCAGCAGCTTATCTGTAGCGGGGCCCATTGAGCAGTTCTTC
V: TRBV11-1
J: TRBJ2-1
size: -
D: TRBD2

CDR3: CASIEQVNTGAFF
DNA: TGTGCCAGCATTGAACAGGTGAACACTGGAGCTTTCTTT
V: TRBV28
J: TRBJ1-1
size: -
D: -

CDR3: CASGLQAGAIGELFF
DNA: TGTGCTAGTGGTTTACAAGCCGGGGCGATCGGGGAGCTGTTTTTT
V: TRBV12-5
J: TRBJ2-2
size: once
D: -

CDR3: CASSLNPGTDTQYF
DNA: TGTGCCAGCAGCTTAAACCCTGGCACAGATACGCAGTATTTT
V: TRBV7-3
J: TRBJ2-3
size: -
D: -

CDR3: CASSFDWSTEASF
DNA: TGTGCCAGCAGCTTCGACTGGAGCACCGAAGCTTCCTTT
V: TRBV5-5
J: TRBJ1-1
size: -
D: -

CDR3: CASHDLVGGDTELFF
DNA: TGTGCCAGCCACGACTTGGTAGGAGGTGACACCGAGCTGTTTTTT
V: TRBV6-6
J: TRBJ2-2
size: -
D: -

CDR3: CASTGLADAQYF
DNA: TGTGCCAGCACAGGGCTCGCGGATGCGCAGTATTTT
V: TRBV12-3/TRBV12-4
J: TRBJ2-3
size: -
D: -

CDR3: CSARVRGDRQYF
DNA: TGCAGTGCTAGAGTCAGGGGTGATAGGCAGTATTTT
V: TRBV20-1
J: TRBJ2-3
size: -
D: -

CDR3: CSVDTSIYEHFF
DNA: TGCAGCGTCGATACCAGTATCTATGAGCACTTCTTC
V: TRBV29-1
J: TRBJ2-1
size: once
D: -

CDR3: CTSSPLGDRSYSEQFF
DNA: TGCACCAGCAGCCCCCTGGGGGACCGAAGCTACAGTGAGCAGTTCTTC
V: TRBV4-1
J: TRBJ2-1
size: -
D: -

CDR3: CASSTSGSTDTQYF
DNA: TGTGCCAGCAGCACAAGCGGAAGCACAGATACGCAGTATTTT
V: TRBV5-6
J: TRBJ2-3
size: many
D: -

CDR3: CSVLPLAAKETQCF
DNA: TGCAGCGTTCTACCGTTGGCGGCAAAAGAGACCCAGTGTTTC
V: TRBV29-1
J: TRBJ2-5
size: few
D: -

CDR3: CTSSQEGRTDTQCF
DNA: TGCACCAGCAGCCAAGAAGGGAGAACAGATACGCAGTGTTTT
V: TRBV4-1
J: TRBJ2-3
size: -
D: -

CDR3: CASSQGGSGDQFF
DNA: TGTGCCAGCAGCCAAGGGGGCAGCGGAGATCAGTTCTTC
V: TRBV14
J: TRBJ2-1
size: -
D: -